This T cell receptor beta chain was retrieved from a study of tumor and adjacent non-tumor tissue in lung cancer. Study overall: Stage I to III disease affected over nine men and about five women aged about 30 to 85. Each sample yielded 3.5 million to 5 million productive TCRbeta reads on average.

Whole-study results and caveats: Tumor tissue had significantly higher TCR diversity than normal lung.

Looked up from germline, CDR1 is MNHNS and CDR2 is SASEGT. The CDR3 covers 15 residues. TCRbeta libraries were built with three rounds of nested PCR, modified from ARM-PCR. TCRdb independently ran MiXCR on the multiplex PCR reads; one entry per CDR3 protein. The data show roughly 65,000 distinct CDR3 sequences, roughly three fifths seen once. RNA was extracted from bulk tissue without any cell sorting. This clonotype turned up a few times. Its target is unknown. Germline and junction disagree at one end, which may indicate a read error. V is TRBV6-1 and J is TRBJ2-1; a possible D gene is TRBD1 (5 bases). The sequencing sample was made of lung tumor tissue. The source of this sequence is a man aged 50-59 years with non-small cell lung cancer. CDR3 nucleotide sequence: TGTGCCAACACCCTTGGGGCAGGCTCCTACAATGAGCGGTTCTTC. Amino acids: CANTLGAGSYNERFF.